Sequencing of this TCR beta chain was carried out in a study of blood T cell repertoires in COVID-19. Whole-study context: Spain, Italy and the United States supplied samples that represented acute and convalescent COVID-19. Sample material is recorded as cDNA or gDNA derived from T cells, B-cell-depleted T cells, or PBMCs.

There are a few counts of this clone. The same CDR3 can be traced to other DNA sequences in this sample. Sequenced by immunoSEQ multiplex PCR; TCRdb stores in-frame clones only, minus some. The profile shows some 120,000 clones, roughly 85% of them singletons. Sequencing input: peripheral blood. The receptor's source is a woman of 80 years or more with COVID-19, enrolled during active disease.

The CDR3 region is CASSYSRDRAYGYTF. The DNA of the CDR3 is TGTGCCAGCAGTTACTCCCGGGACAGGGCATATGGCTACACCTTC. The chain carries TRBV6-2 or TRBV6-3 and TRBJ1-2, with 9 bases aligning to TRBD1. The germline V gene encodes CDR1 MNHEY and CDR2 SVGEGT. This CDR3 contains 15 residues. With V trimmed by 0 bases and J by 5 bases, 4 bases remained unmatched.